This T cell receptor beta chain emerged from a study of human T cells and chemical hapten exposure. General study findings and limits: Unchanged with DPC sensitization were TCRs above 1 in 1000 frequency.

Time point defined: pre-sensitization, week 0. As to treatment: therapeutic diphenylcyclopropenone sensitization with weekly scalp DPC. Donors, patients with alopecia ranging from 18 to 70 years old and judged suitable for DPC, provided samples. This clonotype was counted ten times or more. The target antigen is unknown. J gave up 7 bases and V 5 bases, and 7 bases lay outside the gene matches. The CDR3 is made up of 15 amino acids. Looked up from germline, CDR1 is SEHNR and CDR2 is FQNEAQ (reference sequence). Under the authors' procedure: A per-sample median of 95,638 TCRs was observed, with a range of roughly 20,000 to 750,000. TCRdb passed the RACE reads through MiXCR, listing each CDR3 protein once. V and J calls and clone size were set by TCRdb, not the authors. Seen here are approximately 320,000 distinct CDR3 sequences, approximately 5.8% observed once, and the top ten hold about 8.2%.

The TCR comes from a woman between 18 and 29 years old with alopecia areata. Some clones in this sample may be carry-over from other donors' samples. V and J are TRBV7-9 and TRBJ2-1; 11 bases fit TRBD1. This material consisted of whole blood, taken in connection with sensitization to the hapten diphenylcyclopropenone (DPC). The CDR3 DNA reads TGTGCCAGCAGCCCAACCGGGACAGGGGGGAATGAGCAGTTCTTC. Its protein is CASSPTGTGGNEQFF.